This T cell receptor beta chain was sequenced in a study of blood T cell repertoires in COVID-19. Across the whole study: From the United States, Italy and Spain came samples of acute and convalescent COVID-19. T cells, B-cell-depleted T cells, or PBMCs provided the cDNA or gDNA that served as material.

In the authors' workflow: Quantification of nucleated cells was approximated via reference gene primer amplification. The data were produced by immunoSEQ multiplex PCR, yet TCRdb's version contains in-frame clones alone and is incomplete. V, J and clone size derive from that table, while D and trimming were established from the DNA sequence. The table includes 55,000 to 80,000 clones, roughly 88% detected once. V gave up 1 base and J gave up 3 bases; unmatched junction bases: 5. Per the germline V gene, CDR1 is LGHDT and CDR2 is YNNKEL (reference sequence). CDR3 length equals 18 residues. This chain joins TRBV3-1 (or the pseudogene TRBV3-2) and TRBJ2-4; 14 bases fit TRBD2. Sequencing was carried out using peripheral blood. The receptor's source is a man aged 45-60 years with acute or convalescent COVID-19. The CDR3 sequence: CASSQGTSGGNYKNIQYF. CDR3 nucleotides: TGTGCCAGCAGCCAAGGGACTAGCGGGGGGAATTACAAAAACATTCAGTACTTC.